Shown below are 22 T cell receptor beta chains from a single sample sequenced in a study of blood T cell repertoires in COVID-19. Profiling relied on immunoSEQ multiplex PCR, and the TCRdb table lists in-frame clones only, not all of them. The repertoire consists of some 190,000 clones, with around nine tenths occurring once and the leading ten covering approximately 1.1%. Sequencing input: peripheral blood. Receptors originate from a man aged 30-40 years with acute or convalescent COVID-19.

The chain carries TRBV7-3 and TRBJ2-5, with D possibly TRBD2 on 5 matching bases. This CDR3 is 14 amino acids long. Germline CDR1 and CDR2: SGHTA and FQGTGA. The V end lost 2 bases, the J end lost 3 bases, and 10 bases lay between the germline ends. CDR3 nucleotides: TGTGCCAGCAGCTTACTCCCGGGGAAAGAGACCCAGTACTTC. Its translation is CASSLLPGKETQYF.

V is TRBV2 and J is TRBJ2-7; 8 nucleotides match TRBD1. This CDR3 region has 15 residues. With V trimmed by 6 bases and J by 1 base, 8 bases remained unmatched. Germline CDR1 reads SNHLY; CDR2 reads FYNNEI. As DNA, the CDR3 is TGTGCCAGCAGCGGACAGGGAATGGGATCCTACGAGCAGTACTTC. It translates to CASSGQGMGSYEQYF. Combining the CDR3 with reference TRBV2 and TRBJ2-7 gives the whole variable domain EPEVTQTPSHQVTQMGQEVILRCVPISNHLYFYWYRQILGQKVEFLVSFYNNEISEKSEIFDDQFSVERPDGSNFTLKIRSTKLEDSAMYFCASSGQGMGSYEQYFGPGTRLTVT.

The CDR3 loop reads CASSQAVQGSNEQFF. As DNA, the CDR3 is TGTGCCAGCAGCCAAGCCGTTCAGGGTTCGAATGAGCAGTTCTTC. The rearrangement links TRBV14 to TRBJ2-1; TRBD1 is a possible D gene (5 bases). Between the trimmed V and J ends, which lost 1 base and 7 bases, there was a span of 14 bases. The CDR3 totals 15 residues. Germline CDR1 reads SGHDN; CDR2 reads FVKESK.

V is TRBV19 and J is TRBJ2-1; maybe TRBD2 (5 bases). Germline V CDR1 and CDR2: LNHDA, SQIVND (reference sequence). Trimming left V 3 bases short and J 5 bases short, with 14 bases between. There are 15 residues in the CDR3. CDR3 coding DNA: TGTGCCAGTAGTATTGAGCTGAGACTAAACAATGAGCAGTTCTTC. It yields the protein CASSIELRLNNEQFF.

V is TRBV6-5 and J is TRBJ1-6, with 9 bases that match TRBD1. Germline V lookup: CDR1 MNHEY, CDR2 SVGAGI. The CDR3 has 14 amino acids. V was clipped by 6 bases and J by 8 bases; unmatched bases: 5. The CDR3 region has the DNA TGTGCCAGCAGCATCAACAGGGGGCATTCACCCCTCCACTTT. It encodes CASSINRGHSPLHF.

This sequence joins TRBV7-9 and TRBJ1-2, with a tentative D call TRBD1 (5 bases). Looked up from germline, CDR1 is SEHNR and CDR2 is FQNEAQ (reference sequence). The CDR3 is 13 amino acids. The V gene lost 2 bases and the J gene lost 4 bases, with 8 bases spanning the gap. The CDR3 sequence: CASSLQGTYGYTF. The CDR3 DNA is TGTGCCAGCAGCTTACAGGGTACCTATGGCTACACCTTC.

The V and J genes are TRBV11-3 and TRBJ2-2; 9 positions match TRBD2. CDR3 length equals 18 residues. Germline V lookup: CDR1 SGHNT, CDR2 YENEEA. Unmatched junction bases numbered 15, after V lost 5 bases and J lost 5 bases. As DNA, the CDR3 is TGTGCCAGCAGCCCCGGACTAGCGAGAAAGGAAGGGACCGGGGAGCTGTTTTTT. Translating gives CASSPGLARKEGTGELFF.

The chain links TRBV30 to TRBJ2-7; D is perhaps TRBD2 (5 bases). Germline CDR1 reads GTSNPN; CDR2 reads SVGIG (reference sequence). The CDR3 is made up of 12 amino acids. With 1 base removed from V and 3 bases from J, the gap between germline ends came to 7 bases. Written as DNA, the CDR3 is TGTGCCTGGAGTGCCGGGGTCTACGAGCAGTACTTC. This translates into CAWSAGVYEQYF. The whole variable domain, remainder taken from reference TRBV30 and TRBJ2-7, is SQTIHQWPATLVQPVGSPLSLECTVEGTSNPNLYWYRQAAGRGLQLLFYSVGIGQISSEVPQNLSASRPQDRQFILSSKKLLLSDSGFYLCAWSAGVYEQYFGPGTRLTVT.

The chain joins TRBV28 to TRBJ1-3, with 8 bases identical to TRBD1. This CDR3 region has 15 residues. V gave up 6 bases and J gave up 4 bases; unmatched junction bases: 8. CDR1 is MDHEN and CDR2 is SYDVKM in the germline V gene. DNA of the CDR3: TGTGCCAGCAGCTCAGGGGGCGCGAAAGGAAACACCATATATTTT. Its protein is CASSSGGAKGNTIYF.

The chain uses TRBV2 and TRBJ2-3; 15 bases fit TRBD2. The V segment lost 5 bases and the J segment 3 bases; nucleotides outside the gene matches: 3. Per the germline V gene, CDR1 is SNHLY and CDR2 is FYNNEI. The CDR3 consists of 16 residues. CDR3 DNA: TGTGCCAGCAGTTCGGGACTAGCGGGAGGAACAGATACGCAGTATTTT. Residues: CASSSGLAGGTDTQYF.

The chain couples TRBV14 to TRBJ1-2; perhaps TRBD1 as D (5 bases). The CDR3 has 14 residues. V lost 2 bases to trimming and J lost 6 bases, with 13 bases between them. Germline lookup yields CDR1 SGHDN and CDR2 FVKESK. CDR3 in amino acids: CASSQLLGVDGYTF. Here the CDR3 DNA reads TGTGCCAGCAGCCAACTTCTAGGGGTGGATGGCTACACCTTC.

This CDR3 reads CASSVGQGVNYGYTF. The CDR3 DNA follows: TGTGCCAGCAGCGTAGGACAGGGAGTAAACTATGGCTACACCTTC. The chain couples TRBV9 to TRBJ1-2; TRBD1 matches 7 bases. This CDR3 region has 15 residues. The V segment lost 0 bases and the J segment 2 bases; nucleotides outside the gene matches: 4. CDR1 and CDR2 from the germline V gene are SGDLS and YYNGEE.

The chain recombines TRBV10-3 with TRBJ1-5; D is ambiguous. CDR3 length: 13 amino acids. Per the germline V gene, CDR1 is ENHRY and CDR2 is SYGVKD. V was clipped by 5 bases and J by 3 bases, with 8 bases between them. Here the CDR3 reads CAISWEINQPQHF. The DNA for the CDR3 is TGTGCCATCAGTTGGGAGATCAATCAGCCCCAGCATTTT.

The chain employs TRBV5-4 and TRBJ1-5, with a tentative D call TRBD1 (5 bases). V dropped 4 bases and J dropped 5 bases, with 13 bases sitting between them. This CDR3 comprises 14 residues. Germline V lookup: CDR1 SGHNT, CDR2 YYREEE (reference sequence). CDR3 nucleotide sequence: TGTGCCAGCAGCACCGGGACGGGAGATCAGCCCCAGCATTTT. Translating gives CASSTGTGDQPQHF.

This chain links TRBV19 with TRBJ1-1; 11 bases match TRBD1. V trimming: 5 bases; J trimming: 4 bases; junction bases outside the gene matches: 3. Germline V gives CDR1 LNHDA, CDR2 SQIVND (reference sequence). The CDR3 is made up of 14 amino acids. Here the CDR3 reads CASSVGQGVTEAFF. In nucleotides, the CDR3 is TGTGCCAGTAGTGTGGGACAGGGGGTCACTGAAGCTTTCTTT.

A single count supports this clone. This rearrangement joins TRBV5-6 to TRBJ2-1; no reliable D call. V was pared by 0 bases and J by 9 bases, with 13 bases between. Germline lookup yields CDR1 SGHDT and CDR2 YYEEEE. The CDR3 has 14 amino acids. Here the CDR3 DNA reads TGTGCCAGCAGCTTGGGACCTAGTTACGGTGAGCAGTTCTTC. It is translated as CASSLGPSYGEQFF.

This clone appeared once. The gene calls are TRBV20-1 and TRBJ2-3; possibly TRBD2 for D (5 bases). CDR3 size: 11 residues. Germline V CDR1 and CDR2: DFQATT, SNEGSKA (reference sequence). The V gene lost 4 bases and the J gene lost 8 bases, with 10 bases spanning the gap. The CDR3 nucleotides read TGCAGTGCTAAATGGGCGGGTACGCAGTATTTT. This translates into CSAKWAGTQYF.

The rearrangement uses TRBV10-3 and TRBJ2-3, with 12 bases matching TRBD1. The CDR3 loop spans 15 amino acids. Germline-derived CDR1 and CDR2 are ENHRY and SYGVKD. The J segment lost 3 bases and the V segment lost 10 bases, leaving 8 bases of the junction unmatched. The CDR3 DNA sequence: TGTGCCACTTCAGGGGACAGGGGGCCAACAGATACGCAGTATTTT. This gives the protein CATSGDRGPTDTQYF.

This chain connects TRBV7-2 to TRBJ2-7, with 11 positions matching TRBD2. Germline CDR1 and CDR2: SGHTA and FQGNSA. The CDR3 has 16 residues. Trimming cost V 1 base and J 3 bases; bases outside gene matches: 5. CDR3 DNA sequence: TGTGCCAGCAGCTTAGTTGGGACTAGCGGCGACTACGAGCAGTACTTC. Its protein product is CASSLVGTSGDYEQYF.

V usage is TRBV7-2 and J usage is TRBJ1-1; weak D call: TRBD1 (5 bases). CDR3 length: 15 amino acids. Per germline, CDR1 SGHTA and CDR2 FQGNSA. V was cut by 5 bases and J by 11 bases, with 24 bases left in between. The CDR3 here is CASSAYMDTGSEAFF. DNA for the CDR3: TGTGCCAGCAGCGCTTATATGGATACAGGCTCGGAGGCTTTCTTT.

This clone was detected once. This sequence joins TRBV27 and TRBJ2-4; D possibly corresponds to TRBD2 (6 bases). CDR1 is MNHEY, CDR2 SMNVEV, per germline (reference sequence). CDR3 length: 15 amino acids. V was clipped by 6 bases and J by 2 bases, with 14 bases between them. The CDR3 DNA follows: TGTGCCAGCAGCCCCGTCCGGGGGACCAAAAACATTCAGTACTTC. Its translation: CASSPVRGTKNIQYF.

The rearrangement joins TRBV28 to TRBJ1-5; perhaps TRBD1 as D (5 bases). Germline V CDR1 and CDR2: MDHEN, SYDVKM. The CDR3 is 15 residues long. V dropped 7 bases and J dropped 4 bases, with 17 bases sitting between them. DNA of the CDR3: TGTGCCAGCACCCGGGGGAGGGCTACTAATCAGCCCCAGCATTTT. Its protein product is CASTRGRATNQPQHF.